This passage covers 20 T cell receptor beta chains from one sample sequenced in a study of glioma-infiltrating T cells after dendritic cell vaccination. TCRdb keeps only in-frame clones here, not all; method: immunoSEQ multiplex PCR. Of around 100,000 clones in the sample, roughly 80% were seen once. The sample was blood, taken before dendritic cell vaccination. These receptors were taken from a human donor with glioblastoma.

V usage is TRBV12-5 and J usage is TRBJ2-7; 8 nucleotides agree with TRBD2. This CDR3 spans 16 amino acids. CDR1 and CDR2 from the germline V gene are LGHNT and FRNRAP. V lost 0 bases, J lost 0 bases, and 4 bases stayed unmatched. The CDR3 DNA follows: TGTGCTAGTGGTTTGGTAATTAGCGGGGACTCCTACGAGCAGTACTTC. Its translation is CASGLVISGDSYEQYF.

This clone has a handful of counts. The rearrangement links TRBV4-3 to TRBJ1-4, with 8 positions matching TRBD1. Germline loops: CDR1 LGHNA, CDR2 YSLEER. V lost 0 bases, J lost 1 base, and 4 bases stayed unmatched. The CDR3 has 17 amino acids. The CDR3 DNA sequence: TGCGCCAGCAGCCAAGAAGCAGGGGGCGTAACTAATGAAAAACTGTTTTTT. It encodes CASSQEAGGVTNEKLFF.

The J gene is TRBJ2-3, the V gene TRBV7-6, with 7 bases that match TRBD2. The trim removed 6 bases at V and 4 bases at J, leaving 10 bases unmatched. This CDR3 region has 15 residues. Germline CDR1 reads SGHVS; CDR2 reads FNYEAQ. CDR3 residues: CASRFGAGMADTQYF. The CDR3 nucleotides read TGTGCCAGCAGATTCGGAGCGGGAATGGCAGATACGCAGTATTTT.

This clone was observed at least ten times. V is TRBV19 and J is TRBJ1-3; D unclear. The CDR3 sequence is 13 residues long. Germline CDR1 reads LNHDA; CDR2 reads SQIVND (reference sequence). V lost 7 bases, J lost 1 base, and 8 bases lay in between. Here the CDR3 DNA reads TGTGCCAGTAAATCAGATTCTGGAAACACCATATATTTT. This translates into CASKSDSGNTIYF.

V and J are TRBV5-4 and TRBJ2-3; 8 bases align to TRBD2. Trimming took 5 bases from V and 4 from J; bases not matched to a gene: 12. Germline values: CDR1 SGHNT, CDR2 YYREEE (reference sequence). The CDR3 length is 16 residues. The CDR3 nucleotides are TGTGCCAGCAGGAAAGACGGGGGGGCCGGGGCAGATACGCAGTATTTT. It translates to CASRKDGGAGADTQYF. Filled out from reference TRBV5-4 and TRBJ2-3, the complete variable domain reads ETGVTQSPTHLIKTRGQQVTLRCSSQSGHNTVSWYQQALGQGPQFIFQYYREEENGRGNFPPRFSGLQFPNYSSELNVNALELDDSALYLCASRKDGGAGADTQYFGPGTRLTVL.

The rearrangement joins TRBV19 to TRBJ2-6; no definite D call. There are 15 residues in the CDR3. V lost 5 bases to trimming and J lost 0 bases, with 8 bases between them. Germline V CDR1 and CDR2: LNHDA, SQIVND (reference sequence). DNA of the CDR3: TGTGCCAGTAGTGGTGGCCGCTCTGGGGCCAACGTCCTGACTTTC. It specifies CASSGGRSGANVLTF.

The CDR3 coding sequence is TGTGCCAGCAGCTCAGGGGTGTCAGGGGGCTATGGCTACACCTTC. This encodes CASSSGVSGGYGYTF. This chain connects TRBV11-2 to TRBJ1-2, with 7 bases fitting TRBD1. After removal of 4 bases from V and 4 bases from J, the junction contained 9 bases not matched to a gene. Germline CDR1 reads SGHAT; CDR2 reads FQNNGV. CDR3 length: 15 amino acids. Full variable domain (rest looked up from reference TRBV11-2 and TRBJ1-2): EAGVAQSPRYKIIEKRQSVAFWCNPISGHATLYWYQQILGQGPKLLIQFQNNGVVDDSQLPKDRFSAERLKGVDSTLKIQPAKLEDSAVYLCASSSGVSGGYGYTFGSGTRLTVV.

This clone was counted once. The chain uses TRBV10-1 and TRBJ2-2; 7 bases are shared with TRBD2. Germline CDR1 is WNHNN and CDR2 is SYGVQD (reference sequence). The V and J ends lost 4 bases and 4 bases, in that order; junction bases with no gene match: 3. CDR3 size: 14 residues. The DNA of the CDR3 is TGCGCCAGCAGTGCCGGGACTACCACCGGGGAGCTGTTTTTT. Translating it yields CASSAGTTTGELFF.

The V gene is TRBV11-2, the J gene TRBJ2-7; TRBD1 agrees at 7 bases. V lost 2 bases to trimming and J lost 6 bases; unmatched junction nucleotides: 7. The CDR3 is made up of 14 amino acids. CDR1 and CDR2 (germline): SGHAT, FQNNGV. CDR3 sequence: CASSLSTGAVEQYF. CDR3 nucleotides: TGTGCCAGCAGCTTAAGTACAGGGGCGGTCGAGCAGTACTTC. Drawing the rest from reference TRBV11-2 and TRBJ2-7, the complete variable domain is EAGVAQSPRYKIIEKRQSVAFWCNPISGHATLYWYQQILGQGPKLLIQFQNNGVVDDSQLPKDRFSAERLKGVDSTLKIQPAKLEDSAVYLCASSLSTGAVEQYFGPGTRLTVT.

The chain has TRBV27 and TRBJ2-5, with a possible D match to TRBD1 (5 bases). CDR3 size: 14 residues. The germline V gene encodes CDR1 MNHEY and CDR2 SMNVEV (reference sequence). V lost 3 bases and J lost 1, with 9 bases in between. CDR3 residues: CASSFSRAQETQYF. In DNA, the CDR3 is TGTGCCAGCAGTTTTAGCAGGGCCCAAGAGACCCAGTACTTC.

This clone was detected only once. The gene calls are TRBV11-3 and TRBJ2-1, with 11 bases lining up with TRBD2. After removal of 5 bases from V and 4 bases from J, the junction contained 4 bases not matched to a gene. The CDR3 consists of 15 residues. Germline-derived CDR1 and CDR2 are SGHNT and YENEEA. Here the CDR3 DNA reads TGTGCCAGCAGCGGTAGCGGGGGGGCTTACAATGAGCAGTTCTTC. Translation: CASSGSGGAYNEQFF.

The chain employs TRBV5-1 and TRBJ2-5, with D possibly matching TRBD2 (6 bases). Germline assignment: CDR1 SGHRS and CDR2 YFSETQ. Trimming removed 1 base at V and 4 bases at J, with 11 bases between. This CDR3 contains 14 residues. The CDR3 protein is CASSLNVGGETQYF. The CDR3 DNA reads TGCGCCAGCAGCTTGAACGTGGGGGGAGAGACCCAGTACTTC. The whole variable domain, remainder taken from reference TRBV5-1 and TRBJ2-5, is KAGVTQTPRYLIKTRGQQVTLSCSPISGHRSVSWYQQTPGQGLQFLFEYFSETQRNKGNFPGRFSGRQFSNSRSEMNVSTLELGDSALYLCASSLNVGGETQYFGPGTRLLVL.

This clone has only a few counts. This rearrangement joins TRBV6-4 to TRBJ1-2, with D perhaps TRBD1 (6 bases). The germline gives CDR1 MRHNA, CDR2 SNTAGT. This CDR3 is built from 13 residues. Trimming left V 7 bases short and J 0 bases short, with 9 bases between. The CDR3 DNA follows: TGTGCCAGCAAGGACAGCACTAACTATGGCTACACCTTC. It codes for CASKDSTNYGYTF.

This rearrangement joins TRBV6-5 to TRBJ1-2; 9 bases are shared with TRBD1. The germline CDR1 and CDR2 sequences are MNHEY and SVGAGI. CDR3 length equals 14 residues. Trimming at V came to 6 bases and at J to 6 bases, leaving 8 bases not matched to a gene. The CDR3 region is CASSPTGQGNGYTF. The CDR3 DNA follows: TGTGCCAGCAGCCCAACCGGACAGGGGAATGGCTACACCTTC.

The chain has TRBV2 and TRBJ1-1, with D hard to call. Trimming took 2 bases from V and 0 from J, leaving 10 bases between them. This CDR3 contains 15 residues. CDR1 SNHLY and CDR2 FYNNEI come from the germline V gene. The CDR3 loop is CASSEFIRLNTEAFF. CDR3 in DNA: TGTGCCAGCAGTGAATTTATCAGGCTGAACACTGAAGCTTTCTTT. Full variable domain (missing parts from reference TRBV2 and TRBJ1-1): EPEVTQTPSHQVTQMGQEVILRCVPISNHLYFYWYRQILGQKVEFLVSFYNNEISEKSEIFDDQFSVERPDGSNFTLKIRSTKLEDSAMYFCASSEFIRLNTEAFFGQGTRLTVV.

The chain combines TRBV7-9 with TRBJ2-5, with 9 bases identical to TRBD1. The CDR3 length is 17 residues. CDR1 and CDR2 (germline): SEHNR, FQNEAQ (reference sequence). J lost 5 bases, V lost 5 bases, and 15 bases had no gene match. The CDR3 reads CASSPPLGQGSRETQYF. The DNA for the CDR3 is TGTGCCAGCAGCCCCCCTTTGGGACAGGGTTCGAGGGAGACCCAGTACTTC. Full variable domain (remainder filled in from reference TRBV7-9 and TRBJ2-5): DTGVSQNPRHKITKRGQNVTFRCDPISEHNRLYWYRQTLGQGPEFLTYFQNEAQLEKSRLLSDRFSAERPKGSFSTLEIQRTEQGDSAMYLCASSPPLGQGSRETQYFGPGTRLLVL.

V usage is TRBV11-3 and J usage is TRBJ2-7; D not certain. Germline V lookup: CDR1 SGHNT, CDR2 YENEEA. V lost 0 bases to trimming and J lost 0 bases, with 18 bases between them. The CDR3 consists of 18 residues. CDR3 DNA: TGTGCCAGCAGCTTAGATCTACTGGGCTCCTCAAGCTCCTACGAGCAGTACTTC. It encodes CASSLDLLGSSSSYEQYF.

The genes are TRBV6-1 and TRBJ1-2, with 8 nucleotides matching TRBD1. This CDR3 contains 14 residues. With V trimmed by 2 bases and J by 8 bases, 7 bases remained unmatched. CDR1 is MNHNS and CDR2 is SASEGT in the germline V gene. The CDR3 region is CASSERDRTWGYTF. The CDR3 nucleotides read TGTGCCAGCAGTGAACGGGACAGGACGTGGGGCTACACCTTC.

To note about this clone: Its ends do not fully match the called genes, so a read error is possible. The CDR3 region is CASSLAGRGYEQYF. Written as DNA, the CDR3 is TGTGCCAGCAGCCTAGCGGGCAGGGGGTACGAGCAGTACTTC. The chain combines TRBV7-6 with TRBJ2-7; possibly TRBD2 for D (8 bases). The CDR3 runs to 14 residues. Germline V lookup: CDR1 SGHVS, CDR2 FNYEAQ.

The gene calls are TRBV6-1 and TRBJ2-7; D possibly corresponds to TRBD2 (5 bases). V was cut by 0 bases and J by 3 bases, with 12 bases left in between. Germline CDR1 MNHNS, CDR2 SASEGT. CDR3 length: 15 residues. In nucleotides, the CDR3 is TGTGCCAGCAGTGAAGCCGCTGGACGGGACTACGAGCAGTACTTC. Protein sequence: CASSEAAGRDYEQYF.